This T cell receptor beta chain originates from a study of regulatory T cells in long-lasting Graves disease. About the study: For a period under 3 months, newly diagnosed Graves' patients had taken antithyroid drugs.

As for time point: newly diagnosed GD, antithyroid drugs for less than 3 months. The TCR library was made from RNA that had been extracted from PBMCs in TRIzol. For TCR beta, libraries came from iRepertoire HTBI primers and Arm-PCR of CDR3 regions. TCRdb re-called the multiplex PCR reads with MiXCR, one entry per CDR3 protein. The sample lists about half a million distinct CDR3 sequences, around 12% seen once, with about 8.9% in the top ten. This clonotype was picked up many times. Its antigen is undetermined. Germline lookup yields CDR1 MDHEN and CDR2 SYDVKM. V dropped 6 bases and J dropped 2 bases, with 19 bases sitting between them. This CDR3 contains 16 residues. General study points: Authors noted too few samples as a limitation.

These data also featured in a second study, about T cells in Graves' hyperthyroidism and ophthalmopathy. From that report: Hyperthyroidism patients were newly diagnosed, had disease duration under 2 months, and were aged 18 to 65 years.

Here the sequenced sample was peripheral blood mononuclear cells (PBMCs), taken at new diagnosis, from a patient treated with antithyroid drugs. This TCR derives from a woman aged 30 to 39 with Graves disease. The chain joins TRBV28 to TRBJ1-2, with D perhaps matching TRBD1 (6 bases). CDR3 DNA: TGTGCCAGCAGGAATACAGGGCCTGGCTTCAACTATGGCTACACCTTC. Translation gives CASRNTGPGFNYGYTF.